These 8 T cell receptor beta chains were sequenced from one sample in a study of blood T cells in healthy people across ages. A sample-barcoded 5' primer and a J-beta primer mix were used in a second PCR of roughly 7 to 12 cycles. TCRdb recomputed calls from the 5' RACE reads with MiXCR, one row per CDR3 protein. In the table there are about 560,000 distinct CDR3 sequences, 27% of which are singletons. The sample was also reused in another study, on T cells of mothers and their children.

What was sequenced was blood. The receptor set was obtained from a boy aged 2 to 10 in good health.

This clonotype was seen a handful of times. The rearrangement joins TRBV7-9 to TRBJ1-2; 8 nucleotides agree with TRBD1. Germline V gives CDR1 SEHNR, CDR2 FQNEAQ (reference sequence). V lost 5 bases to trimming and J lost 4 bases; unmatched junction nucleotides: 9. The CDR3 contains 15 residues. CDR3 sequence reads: CASSPPPDRAYGYTF. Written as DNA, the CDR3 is TGTGCCAGCAGCCCACCCCCGGACAGGGCCTATGGCTACACCTTC.

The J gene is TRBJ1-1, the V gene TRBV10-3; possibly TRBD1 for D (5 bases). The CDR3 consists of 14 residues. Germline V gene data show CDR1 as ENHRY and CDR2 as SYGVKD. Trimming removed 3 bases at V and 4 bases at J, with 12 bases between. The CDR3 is CAISDRGAGTEAFF. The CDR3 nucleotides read TGTGCCATCAGTGATAGGGGCGCGGGCACTGAAGCTTTCTTT.

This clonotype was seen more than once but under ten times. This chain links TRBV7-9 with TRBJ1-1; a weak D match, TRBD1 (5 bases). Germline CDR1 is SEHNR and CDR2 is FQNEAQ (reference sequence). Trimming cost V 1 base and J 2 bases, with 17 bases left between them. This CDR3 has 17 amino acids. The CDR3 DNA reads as TGTGCCAGCAGCTTAGATCCAGGGTTCGGGGAAAACACTGAAGCTTTCTTT. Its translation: CASSLDPGFGENTEAFF.

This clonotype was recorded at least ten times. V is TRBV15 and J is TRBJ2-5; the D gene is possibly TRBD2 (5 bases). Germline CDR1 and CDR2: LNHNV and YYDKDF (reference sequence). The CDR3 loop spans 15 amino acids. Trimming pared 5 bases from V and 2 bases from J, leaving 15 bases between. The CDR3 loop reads CATSPIGSIQETQYF. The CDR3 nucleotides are TGTGCCACCAGCCCCATAGGGAGCATTCAAGAGACCCAGTACTTC. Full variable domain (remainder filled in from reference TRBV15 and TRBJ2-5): DAMVIQNPRYQVTQFGKPVTLSCSQTLNHNVMYWYQQKSSQAPKLLFHYYDKDFNNEADTPDNFQSRRPNTSFCFLDIRSPGLGDTAMYLCATSPIGSIQETQYFGPGTRLLVL.

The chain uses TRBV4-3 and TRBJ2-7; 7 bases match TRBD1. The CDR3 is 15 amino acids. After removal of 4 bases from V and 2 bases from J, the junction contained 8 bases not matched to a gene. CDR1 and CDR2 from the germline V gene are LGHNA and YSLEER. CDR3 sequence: CASSPEQGWPYEQYF. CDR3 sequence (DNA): TGCGCCAGCAGCCCCGAACAGGGGTGGCCCTACGAGCAGTACTTC.

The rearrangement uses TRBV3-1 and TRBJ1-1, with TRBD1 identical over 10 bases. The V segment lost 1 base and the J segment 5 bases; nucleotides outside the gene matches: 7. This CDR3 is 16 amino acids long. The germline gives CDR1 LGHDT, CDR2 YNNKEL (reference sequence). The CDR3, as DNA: TGTGCCAGCAGCCAAGGTATGGGACAGGGGCATACTGAAGCTTTCTTT. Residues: CASSQGMGQGHTEAFF.

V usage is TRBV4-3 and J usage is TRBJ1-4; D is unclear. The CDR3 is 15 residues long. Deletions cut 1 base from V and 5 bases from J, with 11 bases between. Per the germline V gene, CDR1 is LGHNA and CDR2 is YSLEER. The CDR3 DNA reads TGCGCCAGCAGCCAAGCTAGGGCGTTGAATGAAAAACTGTTTTTT. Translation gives CASSQARALNEKLFF.

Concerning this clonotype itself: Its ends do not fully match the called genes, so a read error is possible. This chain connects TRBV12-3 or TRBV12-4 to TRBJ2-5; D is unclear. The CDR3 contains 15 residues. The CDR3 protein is CASSSRSVNVETQHF. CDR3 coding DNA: TGTGCCAGCAGTTCGAGGTCGGTCAATGTGGAGACCCAGCACTTC.